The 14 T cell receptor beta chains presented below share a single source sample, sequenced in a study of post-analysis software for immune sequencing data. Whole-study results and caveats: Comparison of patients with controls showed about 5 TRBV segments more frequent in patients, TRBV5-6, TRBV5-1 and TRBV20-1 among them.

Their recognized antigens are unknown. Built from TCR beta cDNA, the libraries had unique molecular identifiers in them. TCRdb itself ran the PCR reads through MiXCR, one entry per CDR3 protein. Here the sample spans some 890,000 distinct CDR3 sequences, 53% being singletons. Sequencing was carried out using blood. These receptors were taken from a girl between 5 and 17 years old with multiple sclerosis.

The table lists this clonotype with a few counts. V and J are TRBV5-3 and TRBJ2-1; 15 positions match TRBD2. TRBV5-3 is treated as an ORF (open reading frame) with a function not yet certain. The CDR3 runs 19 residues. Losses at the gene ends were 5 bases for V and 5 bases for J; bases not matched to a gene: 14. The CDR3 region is CARSRPGLAGGLLHNEQFF. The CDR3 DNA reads TGTGCCAGAAGTCGGCCGGGACTAGCGGGAGGATTACTTCACAATGAGCAGTTCTTC.

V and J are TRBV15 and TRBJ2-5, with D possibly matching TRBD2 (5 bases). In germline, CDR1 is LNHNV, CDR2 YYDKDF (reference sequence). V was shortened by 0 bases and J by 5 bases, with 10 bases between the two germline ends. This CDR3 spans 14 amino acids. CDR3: CATSRDRGPETQYF. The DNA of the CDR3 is TGTGCCACCAGCAGAGATAGAGGGCCGGAGACCCAGTACTTC.

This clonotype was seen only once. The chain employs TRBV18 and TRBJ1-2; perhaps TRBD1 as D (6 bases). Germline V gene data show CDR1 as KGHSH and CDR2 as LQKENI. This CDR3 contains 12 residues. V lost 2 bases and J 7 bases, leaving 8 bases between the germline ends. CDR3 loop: CASSPDRSGYTF. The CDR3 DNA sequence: TGTGCCAGCTCACCAGACAGGAGTGGCTACACCTTC.

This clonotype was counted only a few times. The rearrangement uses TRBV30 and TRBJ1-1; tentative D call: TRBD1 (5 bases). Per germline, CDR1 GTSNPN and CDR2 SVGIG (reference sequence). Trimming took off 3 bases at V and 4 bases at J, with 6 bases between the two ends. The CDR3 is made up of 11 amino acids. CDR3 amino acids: CAWSDSTEAFF. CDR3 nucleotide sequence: TGTGCCTGGAGCGACAGCACTGAAGCTTTCTTT.

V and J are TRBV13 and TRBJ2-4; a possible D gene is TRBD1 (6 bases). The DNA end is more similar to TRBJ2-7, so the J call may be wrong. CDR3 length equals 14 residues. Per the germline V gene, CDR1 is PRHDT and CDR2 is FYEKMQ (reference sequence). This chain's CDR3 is CASSRGTMSYEQYF. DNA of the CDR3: TGTGCCAGCAGCCGAGGGACAATGAGCTACGAGCAGTACTTC.

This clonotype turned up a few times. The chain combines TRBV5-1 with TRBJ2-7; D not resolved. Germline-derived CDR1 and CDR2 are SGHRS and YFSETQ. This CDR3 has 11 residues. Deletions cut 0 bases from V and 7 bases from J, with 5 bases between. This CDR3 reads CASSLEQEQYF. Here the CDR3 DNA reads TGCGCCAGCAGCTTGGAACAGGAGCAGTACTTC.

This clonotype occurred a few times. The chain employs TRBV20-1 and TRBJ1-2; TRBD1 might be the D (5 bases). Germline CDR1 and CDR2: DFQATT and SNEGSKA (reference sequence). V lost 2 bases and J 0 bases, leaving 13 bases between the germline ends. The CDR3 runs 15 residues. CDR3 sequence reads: CSARLLQGSNYGYTF. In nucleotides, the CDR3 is TGCAGTGCTAGACTCTTGCAGGGTTCTAACTATGGCTACACCTTC.

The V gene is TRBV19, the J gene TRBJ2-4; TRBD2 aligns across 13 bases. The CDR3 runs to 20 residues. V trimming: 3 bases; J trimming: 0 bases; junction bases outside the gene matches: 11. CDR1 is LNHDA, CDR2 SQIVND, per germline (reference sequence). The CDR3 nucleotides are TGTGCCAGTAGTATTTCCCCGGGACTAGCGGGGATAATAGCCAAAAACATTCAGTACTTC. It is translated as CASSISPGLAGIIAKNIQYF.

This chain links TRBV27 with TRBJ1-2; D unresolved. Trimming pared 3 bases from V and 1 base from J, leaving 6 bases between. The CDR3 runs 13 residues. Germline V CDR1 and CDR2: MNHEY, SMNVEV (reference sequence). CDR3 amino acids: CASSFWDNYGYTF. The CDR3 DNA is TGTGCCAGCAGTTTTTGGGATAACTATGGCTACACCTTC.

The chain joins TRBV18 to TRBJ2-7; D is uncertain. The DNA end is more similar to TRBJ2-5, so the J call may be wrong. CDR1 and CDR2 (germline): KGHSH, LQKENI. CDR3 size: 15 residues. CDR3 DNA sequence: TGTGCCAGCTCACTGCAAGCCGGTAGGGCAGAGACCCAGTACTTC. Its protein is CASSLQAGRAETQYF.

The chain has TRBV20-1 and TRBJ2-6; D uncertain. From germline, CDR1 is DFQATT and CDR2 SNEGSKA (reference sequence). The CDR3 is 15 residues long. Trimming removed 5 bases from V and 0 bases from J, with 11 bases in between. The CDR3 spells CSALTRSSGANVLTF. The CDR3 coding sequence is TGCAGTGCTTTGACACGCTCCTCTGGGGCCAACGTCCTGACTTTC.

This CDR3 is CASSQTPGLARRQTQYF. In DNA form, the CDR3 reads TGTGCCAGCAGCCAAACCCCGGGACTAGCGCGGCGGCAGACCCAGTACTTC. V is TRBV3-1 and J is TRBJ2-5; 10 nucleotides agree with TRBD2. The CDR3 sequence is 17 residues long. CDR1 is LGHDT and CDR2 is YNNKEL in the germline V gene (reference sequence). Losses at the gene ends were 2 bases for V and 6 bases for J; bases not matched to a gene: 12.

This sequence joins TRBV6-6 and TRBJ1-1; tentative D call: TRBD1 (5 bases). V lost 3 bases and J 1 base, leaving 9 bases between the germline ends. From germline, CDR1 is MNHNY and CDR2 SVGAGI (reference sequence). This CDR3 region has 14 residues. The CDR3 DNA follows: TGTGCCAGCAGTTATAGGACAACGAACACTGAAGCTTTCTTT. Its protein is CASSYRTTNTEAFF.

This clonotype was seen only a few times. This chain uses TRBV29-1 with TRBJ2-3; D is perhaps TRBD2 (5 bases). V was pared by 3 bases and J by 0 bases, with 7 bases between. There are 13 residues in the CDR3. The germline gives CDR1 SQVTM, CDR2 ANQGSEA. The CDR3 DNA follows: TGCAGCGTTGAGAGGGAAAGCACAGATACGCAGTATTTT. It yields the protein CSVERESTDTQYF.